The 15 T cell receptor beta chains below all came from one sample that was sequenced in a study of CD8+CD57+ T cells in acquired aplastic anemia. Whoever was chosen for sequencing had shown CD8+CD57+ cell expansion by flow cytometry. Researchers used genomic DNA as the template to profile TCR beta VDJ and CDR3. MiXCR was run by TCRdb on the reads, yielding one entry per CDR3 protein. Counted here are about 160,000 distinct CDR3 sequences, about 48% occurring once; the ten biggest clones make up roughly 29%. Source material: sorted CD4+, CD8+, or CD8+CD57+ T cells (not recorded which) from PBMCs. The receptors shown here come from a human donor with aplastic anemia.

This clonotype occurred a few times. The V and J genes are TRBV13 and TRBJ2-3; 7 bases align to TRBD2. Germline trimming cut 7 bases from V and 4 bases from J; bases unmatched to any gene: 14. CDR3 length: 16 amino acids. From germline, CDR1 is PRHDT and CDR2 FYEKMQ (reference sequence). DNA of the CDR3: TGTGCCAGCACCCCTTCGGGGGAGGGCCTCGCAGATACGCAGTATTTT. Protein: CASTPSGEGLADTQYF. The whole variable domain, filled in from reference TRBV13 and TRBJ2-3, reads AAGVIQSPRHLIKEKRETATLKCYPIPRHDTVYWYQQGPGQDPQFLISFYEKMQSDKGSIPDRFSAQQFSDYHSELNMSSLELGDSALYFCASTPSGEGLADTQYFGPGTRLTVL.

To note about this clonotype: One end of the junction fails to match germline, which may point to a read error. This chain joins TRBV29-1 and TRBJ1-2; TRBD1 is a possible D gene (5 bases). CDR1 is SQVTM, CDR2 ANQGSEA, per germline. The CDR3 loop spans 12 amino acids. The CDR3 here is CSVEGDNYGYTF. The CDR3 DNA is TGCAGCGTCGAAGGGGATAACTATGGCTACACCTTC.

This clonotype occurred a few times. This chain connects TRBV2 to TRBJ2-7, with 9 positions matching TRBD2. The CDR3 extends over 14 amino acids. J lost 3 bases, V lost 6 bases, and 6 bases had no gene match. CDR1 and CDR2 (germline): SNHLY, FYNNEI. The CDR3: CASRPGLAYYEQYF. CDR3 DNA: TGTGCCAGCAGGCCGGGACTAGCCTACTACGAGCAGTACTTC.

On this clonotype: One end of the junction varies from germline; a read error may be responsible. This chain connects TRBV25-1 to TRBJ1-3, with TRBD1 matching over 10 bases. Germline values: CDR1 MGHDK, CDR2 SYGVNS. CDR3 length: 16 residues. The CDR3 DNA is TGTGCCAGCAGTGAGACAGGGGGCACCTCTGGGAACACCATATATTTT. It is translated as CASSETGGTSGNTIYF.

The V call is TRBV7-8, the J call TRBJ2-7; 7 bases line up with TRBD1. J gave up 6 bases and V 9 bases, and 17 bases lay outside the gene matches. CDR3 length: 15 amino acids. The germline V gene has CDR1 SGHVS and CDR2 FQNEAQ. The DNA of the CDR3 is TGTGCCAGTAAGATGTCCGGGACGTCAGGGGGCGAGCAGTACTTC. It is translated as CASKMSGTSGGEQYF.

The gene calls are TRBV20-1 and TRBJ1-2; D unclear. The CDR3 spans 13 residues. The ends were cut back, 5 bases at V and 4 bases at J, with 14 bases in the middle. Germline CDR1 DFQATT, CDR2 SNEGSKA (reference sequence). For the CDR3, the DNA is TGCAGTGCTGGGCGCGGGGATAGCTATGGCTACACCTTC. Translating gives CSAGRGDSYGYTF.

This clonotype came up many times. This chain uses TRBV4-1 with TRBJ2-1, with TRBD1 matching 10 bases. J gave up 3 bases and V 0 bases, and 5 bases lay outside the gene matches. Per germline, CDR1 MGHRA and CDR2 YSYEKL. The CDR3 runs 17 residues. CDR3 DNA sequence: TGCGCCAGCAGCCAAGAGTGGACAGGGGGGAACTACAATGAGCAGTTCTTC. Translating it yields CASSQEWTGGNYNEQFF.

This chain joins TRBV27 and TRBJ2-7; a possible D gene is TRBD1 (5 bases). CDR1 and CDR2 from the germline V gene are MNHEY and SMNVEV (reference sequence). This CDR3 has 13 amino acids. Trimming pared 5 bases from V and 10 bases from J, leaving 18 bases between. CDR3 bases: TGTGCCAGCAGTCTCCAGGGTACCGCCTTCCAGTACTTC. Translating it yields CASSLQGTAFQYF.

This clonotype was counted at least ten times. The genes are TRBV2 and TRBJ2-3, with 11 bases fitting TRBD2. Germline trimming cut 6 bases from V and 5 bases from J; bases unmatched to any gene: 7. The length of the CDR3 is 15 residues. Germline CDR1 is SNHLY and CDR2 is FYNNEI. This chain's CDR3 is CASRETSGVEDTQYF. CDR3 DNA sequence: TGTGCCAGCAGGGAGACTAGCGGGGTAGAAGATACGCAGTATTTT. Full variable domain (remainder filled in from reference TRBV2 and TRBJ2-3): EPEVTQTPSHQVTQMGQEVILRCVPISNHLYFYWYRQILGQKVEFLVSFYNNEISEKSEIFDDQFSVERPDGSNFTLKIRSTKLEDSAMYFCASRETSGVEDTQYFGPGTRLTVL.

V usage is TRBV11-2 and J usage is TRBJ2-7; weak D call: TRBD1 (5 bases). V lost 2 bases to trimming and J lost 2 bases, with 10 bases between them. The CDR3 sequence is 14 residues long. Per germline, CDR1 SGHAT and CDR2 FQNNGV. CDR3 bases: TGTGCCAGCAGCTTAATTCAGGGCACCTACGAGCAGTACTTC. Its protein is CASSLIQGTYEQYF.

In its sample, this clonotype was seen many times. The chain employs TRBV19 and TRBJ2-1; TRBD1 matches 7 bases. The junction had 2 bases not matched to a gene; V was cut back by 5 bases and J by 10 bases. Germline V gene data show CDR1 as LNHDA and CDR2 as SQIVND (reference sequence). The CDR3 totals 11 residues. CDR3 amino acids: CASSQGGEQFF. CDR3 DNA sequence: TGTGCCAGTAGTCAAGGGGGCGAGCAGTTCTTC.

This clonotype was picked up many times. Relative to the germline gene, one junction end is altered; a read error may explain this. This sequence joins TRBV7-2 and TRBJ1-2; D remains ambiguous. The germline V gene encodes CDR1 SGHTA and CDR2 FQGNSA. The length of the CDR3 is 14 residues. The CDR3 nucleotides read TGTGCCGGCAGCGGAACGGGAGACACCGACGGCTACACCTTC. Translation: CAGSGTGDTDGYTF.

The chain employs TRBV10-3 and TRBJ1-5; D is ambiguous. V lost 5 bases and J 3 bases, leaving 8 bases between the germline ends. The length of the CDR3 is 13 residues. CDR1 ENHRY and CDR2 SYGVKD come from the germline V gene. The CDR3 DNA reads TGTGCCATCAGTACGGAAAACAATCAGCCCCAGCATTTT. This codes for CAISTENNQPQHF.

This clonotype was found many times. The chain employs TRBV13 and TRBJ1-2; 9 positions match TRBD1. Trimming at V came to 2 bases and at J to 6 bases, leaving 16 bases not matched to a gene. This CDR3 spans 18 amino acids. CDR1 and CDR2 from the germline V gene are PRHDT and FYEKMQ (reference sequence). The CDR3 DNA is TGTGCCAGCAGCTTAAGGGTCCCGGACAGGGGATATTGGCATGGCTACACCTTC. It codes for CASSLRVPDRGYWHGYTF.

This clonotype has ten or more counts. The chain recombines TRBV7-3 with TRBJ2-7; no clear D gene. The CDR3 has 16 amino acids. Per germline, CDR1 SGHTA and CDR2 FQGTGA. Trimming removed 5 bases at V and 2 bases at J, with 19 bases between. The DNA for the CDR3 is TGTGCCAGCAGCACCTATCACAAGCCAAGGCCCTACGAGCAGTACTTC. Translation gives CASSTYHKPRPYEQYF. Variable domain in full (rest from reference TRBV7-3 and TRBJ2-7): GAGVSQTPSNKVTEKGKYVELRCDPISGHTALYWYRQSLGQGPEFLIYFQGTGAADDSGLPNDRFFAVRPEGSVSTLKIQRTERGDSAVYLCASSTYHKPRPYEQYFGPGTRLTVT.